This T cell receptor beta chain was captured in a study of blood T cell repertoires in COVID-19. Study-level information: The United States, Italy and Spain supplied acute and convalescent COVID-19 samples. PBMCs, B-cell-depleted T cells, or T cells were the source of the cDNA or gDNA that made up the material.

Per germline, CDR1 SEHNR and CDR2 FQNEAQ (reference sequence). With V trimmed by 4 bases and J by 4 bases, 8 bases remained unmatched. The CDR3 totals 16 residues. Under the authors' procedure: The authors estimated nucleated cell counts from reference gene primer amplification. TCRdb keeps only in-frame clones here, not all; method: immunoSEQ multiplex PCR. V and J calls and clone size are those listed in that table; D and trimming were worked out from the DNA. The sample has about 49,000 clones; approximately 80% are singletons. This clone has only a few counts. The J gene is TRBJ1-3, the V gene TRBV7-9, with 9 bases lining up with TRBD1. The specimen was peripheral blood. The TCR originated in a woman in her sixties or seventies with acute or convalescent COVID-19. CDR3 DNA: TGTGCCAGCAGCTCGTTAACTACAGGGGGCGGAAACACCATATATTTT. Protein product: CASSSLTTGGGNTIYF.